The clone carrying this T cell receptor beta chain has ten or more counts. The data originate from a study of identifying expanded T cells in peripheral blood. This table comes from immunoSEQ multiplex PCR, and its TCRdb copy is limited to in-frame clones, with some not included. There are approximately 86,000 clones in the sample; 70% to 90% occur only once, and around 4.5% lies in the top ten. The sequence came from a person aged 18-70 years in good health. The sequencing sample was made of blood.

CDR3 coding DNA: TGTGCCAGCAGTCTAGACGACGGTCATGAGCAGTTCTTC. Its translation is CASSLDDGHEQFF. The chain employs TRBV28 and TRBJ2-1, with D unresolved. This CDR3 spans 13 amino acids. Trimming shortened V by 5 bases and J by 8 bases, and 13 bases separated the two germline ends. Germline V gene data show CDR1 as MDHEN and CDR2 as SYDVKM.